This is a list of T cell receptor beta chains from one sample in a study of technical replicates of blood from a handful of donors. Assay used: immunoSEQ multiplex PCR; TCRdb lists only in-frame clones, some missing. The sample shows more than 65,000 clones, around 90% of them seen only once. The sequencing sample was made of T cells isolated from PBMCs. These receptors were taken from a human donor in good health. The CDR3 runs from the conserved cysteine through the conserved F or W. The order of the fields is J gene, clone size, D gene, V gene, CDR3 protein, CDR3 DNA. The D gene is left open where the match is weak. A row's size may be missing; if present it is once, few, many or a size class.

J gene: TRBJ2-3
clone size: -
D gene: -
V gene: TRBV13
CDR3 protein: CASSLGGVGDTQYF
CDR3 DNA: TGTGCCAGCAGCCTTGGAGGGGTTGGAGATACGCAGTATTTT

J gene: TRBJ1-4
clone size: -
D gene: -
V gene: TRBV2
CDR3 protein: CASNQGRKLFF
CDR3 DNA: TGTGCCAGCAATCAGGGGAGAAAACTGTTTTTT

J gene: TRBJ2-3
clone size: -
D gene: TRBD2
V gene: TRBV28
CDR3 protein: CASSRAFLVRLAVTDTQYF
CDR3 DNA: TGTGCCAGCAGTCGAGCCTTTTTAGTCAGACTAGCGGTTACAGATACGCAGTATTTT

J gene: TRBJ2-4
clone size: once
D gene: -
V gene: TRBV12-5
CDR3 protein: CASGLAAQTENIQYF
CDR3 DNA: TGTGCTAGTGGTTTGGCCGCCCAGACAGAAAACATTCAGTACTTC

J gene: TRBJ2-7
clone size: -
D gene: -
V gene: TRBV5-4
CDR3 protein: CASSSTTGSYEQYF
CDR3 DNA: TGTGCCAGCAGCTCGACGACTGGGAGCTACGAGCAGTACTTC

J gene: TRBJ1-1
clone size: -
D gene: -
V gene: TRBV27
CDR3 protein: CASSPLGLDTEAFF
CDR3 DNA: TGTGCCAGCAGTCCCCTTGGGCTGGACACTGAAGCTTTCTTT

J gene: TRBJ1-2
clone size: -
D gene: TRBD1
V gene: TRBV30
CDR3 protein: CAWSATGDYGYTF
CDR3 DNA: TGTGCCTGGAGTGCTACAGGGGACTATGGCTACACCTTC

J gene: TRBJ2-3
clone size: -
D gene: TRBD2
V gene: TRBV11-1
CDR3 protein: CASSFAQRELSDTQYF
CDR3 DNA: TGTGCCAGCAGCTTTGCCCAGCGGGAGCTGTCAGATACGCAGTATTTT

J gene: TRBJ1-2
clone size: -
D gene: TRBD1
V gene: TRBV7-2
CDR3 protein: CASSLAGTGHGYTF
CDR3 DNA: TGTGCCAGCAGCTTAGCTGGGACAGGCCATGGCTACACCTTC

J gene: TRBJ2-2
clone size: -
D gene: TRBD2
V gene: TRBV5-8
CDR3 protein: CASSSGTSWNTGELFF
CDR3 DNA: TGTGCCAGCAGTTCCGGGACTAGCTGGAACACCGGGGAGCTGTTTTTT

J gene: TRBJ2-3
clone size: once
D gene: -
V gene: TRBV6-4
CDR3 protein: CASSDSSRESTDTQYF
CDR3 DNA: TGTGCCAGCAGTGACTCATCCCGGGAGTCCACAGATACGCAGTATTTT

J gene: TRBJ1-1
clone size: -
D gene: -
V gene: TRBV6-5
CDR3 protein: CASSYFPPGENTEAFF
CDR3 DNA: TGTGCCAGCAGTTACTTCCCCCCGGGGGAGAACACTGAAGCTTTCTTT

J gene: TRBJ2-5
clone size: -
D gene: TRBD2
V gene: TRBV4-2
CDR3 protein: CASSQVLAGELETQYF
CDR3 DNA: TGTGCCAGCAGCCAAGTTCTAGCGGGAGAATTAGAGACCCAGTACTTC

J gene: TRBJ2-1
clone size: -
D gene: TRBD2
V gene: TRBV5-1
CDR3 protein: CASSGERDSSYNEQFF
CDR3 DNA: TGCGCCAGCAGCGGAGAGCGGGACTCCTCCTACAATGAGCAGTTCTTC

J gene: TRBJ2-3
clone size: -
D gene: TRBD2
V gene: TRBV6-5
CDR3 protein: CASSYSILAGVDTQYF
CDR3 DNA: TGTGCCAGCAGTTACTCGATTCTAGCGGGAGTAGATACGCAGTATTTT

J gene: TRBJ2-5
clone size: -
D gene: -
V gene: TRBV7-3
CDR3 protein: CASSYQGIGETQYF
CDR3 DNA: TGTGCCAGCAGCTACCAGGGAATAGGAGAGACCCAGTACTTC

J gene: TRBJ2-1
clone size: -
D gene: -
V gene: TRBV10-1
CDR3 protein: CASSQVSYNEQFF
CDR3 DNA: TGCGCCAGCAGCCAGGTTTCCTACAATGAGCAGTTCTTC

J gene: TRBJ2-1
clone size: once
D gene: TRBD2
V gene: TRBV7-2
CDR3 protein: CASRQGLAENNEQFF
CDR3 DNA: TGTGCCAGCAGACAGGGACTAGCGGAAAACAATGAGCAGTTCTTC

J gene: TRBJ1-1
clone size: -
D gene: TRBD1
V gene: TRBV6-6
CDR3 protein: CASSSTGVTEAFF
CDR3 DNA: TGTGCCAGCAGCTCTACAGGGGTAACTGAAGCTTTCTTT

J gene: TRBJ1-1
clone size: -
D gene: TRBD1
V gene: TRBV5-5
CDR3 protein: CASSGQGKSHTEAFF
CDR3 DNA: TGTGCCAGCAGCGGACAGGGGAAATCTCACACTGAAGCTTTCTTT

J gene: TRBJ2-1
clone size: -
D gene: -
V gene: TRBV7-9
CDR3 protein: CASSFYLYGSHNEQFF
CDR3 DNA: TGTGCCAGCAGCTTTTATCTCTACGGGAGCCACAATGAGCAGTTCTTC

J gene: TRBJ2-3
clone size: -
D gene: -
V gene: TRBV5-1
CDR3 protein: CASSLDRRQDTQYF
CDR3 DNA: TGCGCCAGCAGCTTGGATAGGAGGCAAGATACGCAGTATTTT

J gene: TRBJ2-3
clone size: -
D gene: TRBD1
V gene: TRBV27
CDR3 protein: CASSVGQGTNTQYF
CDR3 DNA: TGTGCCAGCAGTGTCGGACAGGGGACGAATACGCAGTATTTT

J gene: TRBJ2-3
clone size: -
D gene: -
V gene: TRBV20-1
CDR3 protein: CSAAEGEVQYF
CDR3 DNA: TGCAGTGCCGCGGAAGGAGAAGTGCAGTATTTT